The clone carrying this T cell receptor (beta chain) was observed a handful of times. These data come from a study of T cell changes during pregnancy in multiple sclerosis. The repertoire was sequenced with immunoSEQ multiplex PCR; TCRdb's copy has only in-frame clones and lacks some. The table has 35,000 to 45,000 clones, over 75% seen once. The source of this sequence is a female donor with multiple sclerosis, enrolled in a pregnancy study. The material was CD8+ T cells from peripheral blood mononuclear cells, obtained in the first trimester of pregnancy.

For the CDR3, the DNA is TGTGCCAGTAGTATCGGAGCAGTGAACACTGAAGCTTTCTTT. As protein: CASSIGAVNTEAFF. The gene calls are TRBV19 and TRBJ1-1; no clear D. V was pared by 3 bases and J by 0 bases, with 8 bases between. The CDR3 runs to 14 residues. CDR1 LNHDA and CDR2 SQIVND come from the germline V gene (reference sequence).